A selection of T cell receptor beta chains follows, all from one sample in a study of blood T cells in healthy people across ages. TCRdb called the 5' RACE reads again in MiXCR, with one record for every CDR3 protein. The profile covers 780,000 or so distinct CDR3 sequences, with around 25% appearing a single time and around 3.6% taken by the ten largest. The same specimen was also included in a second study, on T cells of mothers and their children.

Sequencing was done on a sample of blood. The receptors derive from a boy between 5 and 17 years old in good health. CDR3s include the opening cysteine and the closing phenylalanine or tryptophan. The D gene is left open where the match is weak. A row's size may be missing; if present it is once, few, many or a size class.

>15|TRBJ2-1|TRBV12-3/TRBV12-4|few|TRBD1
CASSQTRTGGNEQFF
TGTGCCAGCAGCCAGACTAGGACAGGGGGCAATGAGCAGTTCTTC
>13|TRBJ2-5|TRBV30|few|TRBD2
CAWSASGEETQYF
TGTGCCTGGAGCGCAAGCGGGGAGGAGACCCAGTACTTC
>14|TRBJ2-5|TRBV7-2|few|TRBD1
CASSRRQGFETQYF
TGTGCCAGCAGCCGCAGACAGGGCTTTGAGACCCAGTACTTC
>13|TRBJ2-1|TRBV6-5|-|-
CASSARVSDEQFF
TGTGCCAGCAGCGCCAGGGTTTCGGATGAGCAGTTCTTC
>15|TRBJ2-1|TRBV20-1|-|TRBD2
CSARDPIAGVHEQFF
TGCAGTGCTAGAGATCCTATAGCGGGAGTGCATGAGCAGTTCTTC
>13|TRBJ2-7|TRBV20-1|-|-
CSASYKNSYEQYF
TGCAGTGCTAGTTACAAAAACTCCTACGAGCAGTACTTC
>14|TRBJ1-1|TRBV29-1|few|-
CSVAPRQLNTEAFF
TGCAGCGTGGCCCCGAGGCAGCTGAACACTGAAGCTTTCTTT
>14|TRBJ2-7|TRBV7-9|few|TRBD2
CASSSPGLANEQYF
TGTGCCAGCAGCTCACCGGGACTAGCGAACGAGCAGTACTTC
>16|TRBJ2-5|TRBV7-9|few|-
CASSLVVGPRVETQYF
TGTGCCAGCAGCCTGGTCGTTGGCCCGCGGGTAGAGACCCAGTACTTC
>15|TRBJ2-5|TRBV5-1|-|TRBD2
CASSSWRRAGETQYF
TGCGCCAGCAGCTCCTGGCGGCGAGCGGGGGAGACCCAGTACTTC
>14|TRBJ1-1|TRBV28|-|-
CASSPRTLPLSAFF
TGTGCCAGCAGTCCTAGGACACTCCCGTTGAGCGCTTTCTTT
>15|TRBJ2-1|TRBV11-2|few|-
CASSVRHLAHNEQFF
TGTGCCAGCAGCGTCCGACACCTAGCGCACAATGAGCAGTTCTTC
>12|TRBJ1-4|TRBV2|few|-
CASRELQEKLFF
TGTGCCAGCAGGGAGTTACAGGAAAAACTGTTTTTT
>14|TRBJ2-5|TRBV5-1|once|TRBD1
CASETGTGGRTQYF
TGCGCCAGCGAAACCGGGACAGGGGGCAGGACCCAGTACTTC
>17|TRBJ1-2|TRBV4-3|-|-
CANSQERLIRSNYGYTF
TGCGCCAACAGCCAAGAGAGGCTGATCAGATCTAACTATGGCTACACCTTC
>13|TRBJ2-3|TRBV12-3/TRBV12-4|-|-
CASARGFADTQYF
TGTGCCAGCGCCCGGGGTTTCGCAGATACGCAGTATTTT
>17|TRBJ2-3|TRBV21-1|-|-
CASSKDPPSGSPDTQYF
TGTGCCAGCAGCAAAGACCCCCCTAGCGGGAGTCCAGATACGCAGTATTTT
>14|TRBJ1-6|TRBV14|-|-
CASSQGFSNSPLHF
TGTGCCAGCAGCCAGGGGTTTTCGAATTCACCCCTCCACTTT
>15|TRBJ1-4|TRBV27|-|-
CANSPEGGTNEKLFF
TGTGCCAACAGTCCGGAGGGAGGTACTAATGAAAAACTGTTTTTT
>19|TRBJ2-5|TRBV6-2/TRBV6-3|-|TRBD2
CASSYSVEGLADIHETQYF
TGTGCCAGCAGTTACTCGGTGGAAGGACTAGCGGATATCCATGAGACCCAGTACTTC
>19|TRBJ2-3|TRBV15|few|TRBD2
CATSRRLAGGNGPPDTQYF
TGTGCCACCAGCAGGAGGCTAGCGGGGGGGAACGGACCCCCAGATACGCAGTATTTT
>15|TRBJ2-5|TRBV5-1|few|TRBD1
CASSYADRVEETQYF
TGCGCCAGCAGCTACGCCGACAGGGTTGAAGAGACCCAGTACTTC
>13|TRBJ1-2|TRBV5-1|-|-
CASSYGTPYGYTF
TGCGCCAGCAGCTATGGGACCCCATATGGCTACACCTTC
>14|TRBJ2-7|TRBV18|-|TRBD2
CASSSAGVVHEQYF
TGTGCCAGCTCCTCAGCGGGAGTCGTCCACGAGCAGTACTTC
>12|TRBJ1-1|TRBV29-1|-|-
CSVDQMNTEAFF
TGCAGCGTTGATCAGATGAACACTGAAGCTTTCTTT
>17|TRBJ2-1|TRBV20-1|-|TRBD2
CSARSASGSESYNEQFF
TGCAGTGCTAGGTCGGCTAGCGGGAGCGAATCCTACAATGAGCAGTTCTTC
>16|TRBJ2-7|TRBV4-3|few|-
CASSQEFQGDYYEQYF
TGCGCCAGCAGCCAAGAATTTCAGGGGGACTACTACGAGCAGTACTTC
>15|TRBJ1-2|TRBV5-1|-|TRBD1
CASTDRGGFMDGYTF
TGCGCCAGCACGGACAGGGGAGGGTTTATGGATGGCTACACCTTC
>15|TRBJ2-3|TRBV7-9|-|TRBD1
CASSTGQGAQDTQYF
TGTGCCAGCAGCACCGGACAGGGGGCGCAGGATACGCAGTATTTT
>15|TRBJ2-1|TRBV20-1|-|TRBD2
CSARDRLAGVDEQFF
TGCAGTGCTAGAGATCGGCTAGCGGGAGTAGATGAGCAGTTCTTC
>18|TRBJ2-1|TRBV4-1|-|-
CASSQDLPGGSSYNEQFF
TGCGCCAGCAGCCAAGATCTCCCGGGCGGAAGCTCCTACAATGAGCAGTTCTTC
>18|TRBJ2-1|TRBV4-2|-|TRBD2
CASSQDPDRTSGDNEQFF
TGTGCCAGCAGCCAAGACCCGGATCGGACTAGCGGGGACAATGAGCAGTTCTTC
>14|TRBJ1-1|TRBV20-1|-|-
CSAEKQLMNTEAFF
TGCAGTGCCGAGAAACAGCTGATGAACACTGAAGCTTTCTTT
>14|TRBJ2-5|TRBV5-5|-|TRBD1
CASSAGQGGETQYF
TGTGCCAGCAGCGCGGGACAGGGTGGAGAGACCCAGTACTTC
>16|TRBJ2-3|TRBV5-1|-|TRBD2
CASSGLAGVSADTQYF
TGCGCCAGCAGCGGACTAGCGGGGGTTAGCGCAGATACGCAGTATTTT
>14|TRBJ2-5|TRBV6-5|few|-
CASSPGMAGETQYF
TGTGCCAGCAGCCCTGGCATGGCGGGGGAGACCCAGTACTTC
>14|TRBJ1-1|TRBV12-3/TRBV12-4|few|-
CASSLVGGDLEAFF
TGTGCCAGCAGTTTAGTAGGGGGTGATTTAGAAGCTTTCTTT
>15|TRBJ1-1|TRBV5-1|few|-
CASSLEGEMNTEAFF
TGCGCCAGCAGCCTTGAAGGGGAGATGAACACTGAAGCTTTCTTT
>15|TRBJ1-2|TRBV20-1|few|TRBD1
CSVPDRKPLNYGYTF
TGCAGTGTCCCGGACAGGAAACCTCTTAACTATGGCTACACCTTC
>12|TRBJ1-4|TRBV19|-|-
CASSLHRQILFF
TGTGCCAGTAGTCTTCACCGACAGATACTGTTTTTT